This T cell receptor (beta chain) was profiled in a study of OX40 agonist ivuxolimab in advanced cancers. At cycle 4 day 1, cycle 7 day 1, and baseline, blood was sampled. Produced via immunoSEQ multiplex PCR; TCRdb's table is partial and in-frame only. The sample lists tens of thousands of clones, over 80% occurring once. The CDR3 runs 17 residues. V lost 0 bases to trimming and J lost 3 bases, with 15 bases between them. Germline-derived CDR1 and CDR2 are MGHRA and YSYEKL. Material: CD4+ or CD8+ T cells sorted from blood, obtained in a trial of the OX40 agonist ivuxolimab. The gene calls are TRBV4-1 and TRBJ1-3, with D possibly TRBD1 on 5 matching bases. The sequence was obtained from an adult with an advanced solid tumor such as melanoma, head and neck, liver or kidney cancer. CDR3: CASSQDVPGGNGNTIYF. The DNA of the CDR3 is TGCGCCAGCAGCCAAGATGTGCCGGGGGGAAATGGAAACACCATATATTTT.